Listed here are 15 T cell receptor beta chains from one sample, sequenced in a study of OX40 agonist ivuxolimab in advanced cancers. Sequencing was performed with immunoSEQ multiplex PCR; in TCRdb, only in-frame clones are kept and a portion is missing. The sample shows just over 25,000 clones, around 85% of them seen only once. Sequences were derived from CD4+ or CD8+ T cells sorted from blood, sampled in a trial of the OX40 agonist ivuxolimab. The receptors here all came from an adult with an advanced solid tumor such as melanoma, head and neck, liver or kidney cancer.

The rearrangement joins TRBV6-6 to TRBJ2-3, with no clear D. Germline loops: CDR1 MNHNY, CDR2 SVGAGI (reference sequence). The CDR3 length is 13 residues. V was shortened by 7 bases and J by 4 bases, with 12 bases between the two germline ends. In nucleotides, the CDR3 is TGTGCCAGCACCTTCAACGCCGCAGATACGCAGTATTTT. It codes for CASTFNAADTQYF.

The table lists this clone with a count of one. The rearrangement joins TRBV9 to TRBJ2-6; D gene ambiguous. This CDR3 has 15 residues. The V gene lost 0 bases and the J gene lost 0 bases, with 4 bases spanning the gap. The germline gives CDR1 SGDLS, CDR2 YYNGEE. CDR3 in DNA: TGTGCCAGCAGCGTAGCCTTCTCTGGGGCCAACGTCCTGACTTTC. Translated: CASSVAFSGANVLTF.

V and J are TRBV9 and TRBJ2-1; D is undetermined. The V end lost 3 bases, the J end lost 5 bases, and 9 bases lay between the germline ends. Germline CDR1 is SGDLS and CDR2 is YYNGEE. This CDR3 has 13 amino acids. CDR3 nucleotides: TGTGCCAGCAGCGCGTACATTAACAATGAGCAGTTCTTC. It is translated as CASSAYINNEQFF.

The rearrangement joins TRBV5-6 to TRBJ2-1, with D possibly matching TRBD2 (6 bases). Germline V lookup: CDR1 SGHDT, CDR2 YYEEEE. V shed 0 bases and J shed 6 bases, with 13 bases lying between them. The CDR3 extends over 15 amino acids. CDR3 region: CASSLGRGAINEQFF. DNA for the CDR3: TGTGCCAGCAGCTTGGGGAGGGGCGCAATCAATGAGCAGTTCTTC.

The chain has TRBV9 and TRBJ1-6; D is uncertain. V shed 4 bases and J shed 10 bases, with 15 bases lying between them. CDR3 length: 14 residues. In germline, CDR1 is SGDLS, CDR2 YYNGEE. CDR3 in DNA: TGTGCCAGCAGCCCCGGAGGAGGGATCTCACCCCTCCACTTT. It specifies CASSPGGGISPLHF.

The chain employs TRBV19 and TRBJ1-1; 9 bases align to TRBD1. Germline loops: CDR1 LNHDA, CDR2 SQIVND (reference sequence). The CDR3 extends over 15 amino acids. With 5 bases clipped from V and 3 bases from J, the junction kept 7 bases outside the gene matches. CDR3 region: CASSLPGQGHTEAFF. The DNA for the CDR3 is TGTGCCAGTAGTCTGCCCGGACAGGGGCACACTGAAGCTTTCTTT.

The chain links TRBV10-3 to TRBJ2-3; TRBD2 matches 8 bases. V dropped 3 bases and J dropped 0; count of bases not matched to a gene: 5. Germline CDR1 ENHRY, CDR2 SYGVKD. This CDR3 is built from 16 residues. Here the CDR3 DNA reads TGTGCCATCAGTGATCCGACTAGCGATAGCACAGATACGCAGTATTTT. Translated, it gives CAISDPTSDSTDTQYF.

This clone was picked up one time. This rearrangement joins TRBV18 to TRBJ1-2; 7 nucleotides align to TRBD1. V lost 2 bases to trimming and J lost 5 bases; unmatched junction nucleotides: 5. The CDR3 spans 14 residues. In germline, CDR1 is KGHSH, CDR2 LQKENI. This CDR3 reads CASSPDREAYGYTF. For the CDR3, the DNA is TGTGCCAGCTCACCAGACAGGGAAGCTTATGGCTACACCTTC.

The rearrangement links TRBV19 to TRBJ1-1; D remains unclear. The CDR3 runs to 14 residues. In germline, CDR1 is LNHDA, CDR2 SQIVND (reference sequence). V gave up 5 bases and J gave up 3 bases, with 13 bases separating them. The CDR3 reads CASSWSALDTEAFF. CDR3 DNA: TGTGCCAGTAGTTGGTCAGCACTCGACACTGAAGCTTTCTTT.

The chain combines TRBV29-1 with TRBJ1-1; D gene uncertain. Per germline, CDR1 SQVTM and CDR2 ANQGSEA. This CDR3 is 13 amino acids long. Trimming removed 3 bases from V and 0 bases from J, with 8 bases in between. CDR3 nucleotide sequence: TGCAGCGTTGATGCGACATTGAACACTGAAGCTTTCTTT. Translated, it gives CSVDATLNTEAFF. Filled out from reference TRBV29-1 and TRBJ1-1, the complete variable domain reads SAVISQKPSRDICQRGTSLTIQCQVDSQVTMMFWYRQQPGQSLTLIATANQGSEATYESGFVIDKFPISRPNLTFSTLTVSNMSPEDSSIYLCSVDATLNTEAFFGQGTRLTVV.

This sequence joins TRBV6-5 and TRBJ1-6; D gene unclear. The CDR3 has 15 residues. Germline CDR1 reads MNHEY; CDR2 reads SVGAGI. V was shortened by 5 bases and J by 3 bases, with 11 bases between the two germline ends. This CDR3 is CASSPEGYYNSPLHF. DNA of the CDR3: TGTGCCAGCAGTCCGGAGGGATACTATAATTCACCCCTCCACTTT.

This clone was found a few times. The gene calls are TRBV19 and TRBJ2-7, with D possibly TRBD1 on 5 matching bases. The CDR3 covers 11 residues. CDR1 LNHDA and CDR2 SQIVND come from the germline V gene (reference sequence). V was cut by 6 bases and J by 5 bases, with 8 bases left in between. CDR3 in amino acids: CASSQGNEQYF. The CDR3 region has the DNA TGTGCCAGTAGCCAGGGAAACGAGCAGTACTTC. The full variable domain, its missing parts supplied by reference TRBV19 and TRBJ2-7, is DGGITQSPKYLFRKEGQNVTLSCEQNLNHDAMYWYRQDPGQGLRLIYYSQIVNDFQKGDIAEGYSVSREKKESFPLTVTSAQKNPTAFYLCASSQGNEQYFGPGTRLTVT.

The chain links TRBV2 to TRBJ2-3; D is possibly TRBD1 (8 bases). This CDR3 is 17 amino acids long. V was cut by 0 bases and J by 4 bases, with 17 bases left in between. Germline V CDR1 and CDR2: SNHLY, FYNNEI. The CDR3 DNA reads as TGTGCCAGCAGTGAAGCACCACTAGCGACAGGGGCAGATACGCAGTATTTT. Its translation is CASSEAPLATGADTQYF.

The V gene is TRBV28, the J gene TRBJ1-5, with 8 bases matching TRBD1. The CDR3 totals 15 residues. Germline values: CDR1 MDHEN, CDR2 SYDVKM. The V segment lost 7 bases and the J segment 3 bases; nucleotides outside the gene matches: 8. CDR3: CASTPTGGINQPQHF. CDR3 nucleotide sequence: TGTGCCAGCACCCCAACAGGGGGTATCAATCAGCCCCAGCATTTT. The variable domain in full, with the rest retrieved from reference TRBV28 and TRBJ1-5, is DVKVTQSSRYLVKRTGEKVFLECVQDMDHENMFWYRQDPGLGLRLIYFSYDVKMKEKGDIPEGYSVSREKKERFSLILESASTNQTSMYLCASTPTGGINQPQHFGDGTRLSIL.

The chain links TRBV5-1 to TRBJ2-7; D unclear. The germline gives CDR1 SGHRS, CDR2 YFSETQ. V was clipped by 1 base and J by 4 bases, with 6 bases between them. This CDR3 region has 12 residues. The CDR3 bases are TGCGCCAGCAGCTTGACGGGTTACGAGCAGTACTTC. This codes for CASSLTGYEQYF.